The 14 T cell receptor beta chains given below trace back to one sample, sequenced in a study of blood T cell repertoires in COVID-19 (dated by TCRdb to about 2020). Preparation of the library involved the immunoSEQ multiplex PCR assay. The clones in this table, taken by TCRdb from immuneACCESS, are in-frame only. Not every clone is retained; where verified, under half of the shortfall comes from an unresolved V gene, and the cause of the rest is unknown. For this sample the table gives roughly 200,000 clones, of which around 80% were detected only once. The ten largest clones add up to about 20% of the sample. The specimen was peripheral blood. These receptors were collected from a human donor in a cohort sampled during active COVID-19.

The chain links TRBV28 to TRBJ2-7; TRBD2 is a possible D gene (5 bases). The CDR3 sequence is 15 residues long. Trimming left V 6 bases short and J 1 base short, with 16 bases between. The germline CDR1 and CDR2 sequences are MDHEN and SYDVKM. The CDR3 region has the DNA TGTGCCAGCAGCCCGGGCGGGCAGGTTTCCTACGAGCAGTACTTC. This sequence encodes CASSPGGQVSYEQYF.

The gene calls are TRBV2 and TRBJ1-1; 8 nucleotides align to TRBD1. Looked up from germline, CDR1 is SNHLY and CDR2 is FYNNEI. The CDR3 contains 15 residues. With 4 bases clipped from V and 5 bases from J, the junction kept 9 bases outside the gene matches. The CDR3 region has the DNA TGTGCCAGCAGTGTTTCGGTGACAGGGGTTACTGAAGCTTTCTTT. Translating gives CASSVSVTGVTEAFF.

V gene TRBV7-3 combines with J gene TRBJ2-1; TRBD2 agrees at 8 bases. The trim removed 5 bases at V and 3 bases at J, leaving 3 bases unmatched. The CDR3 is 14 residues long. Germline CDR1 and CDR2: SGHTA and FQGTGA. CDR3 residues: CASSQGLGYNEQFF. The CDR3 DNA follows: TGTGCCAGCAGCCAGGGACTAGGCTACAATGAGCAGTTCTTC.

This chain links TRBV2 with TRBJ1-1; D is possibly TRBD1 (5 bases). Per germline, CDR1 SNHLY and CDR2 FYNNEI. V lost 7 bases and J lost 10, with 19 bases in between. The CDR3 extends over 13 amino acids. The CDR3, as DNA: TGTGCCAGCACCCCCTATGGGGCCTATGGAGCTTTCTTT. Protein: CASTPYGAYGAFF.

CDR3 loop: CASSPRQGSGGYTF. CDR3 sequence (DNA): TGTGCCAGCAGCCCCCGCCAGGGGTCGGGTGGCTACACCTTC. The chain combines TRBV7-8 with TRBJ1-2; tentatively, D is TRBD1 (6 bases). Germline V gene sequence: CDR1 SGHVS, CDR2 FQNEAQ. Trimming left V 5 bases short and J 7 bases short, with 17 bases between. CDR3 length equals 14 residues.

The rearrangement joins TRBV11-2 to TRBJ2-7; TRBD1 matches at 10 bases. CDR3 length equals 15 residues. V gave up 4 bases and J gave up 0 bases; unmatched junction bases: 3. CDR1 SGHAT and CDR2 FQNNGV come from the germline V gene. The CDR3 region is CASSYRQGASYEQYF. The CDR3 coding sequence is TGTGCCAGCAGCTACAGACAGGGGGCCTCCTACGAGCAGTACTTC. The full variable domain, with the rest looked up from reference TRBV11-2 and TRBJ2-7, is EAGVAQSPRYKIIEKRQSVAFWCNPISGHATLYWYQQILGQGPKLLIQFQNNGVVDDSQLPKDRFSAERLKGVDSTLKIQPAKLEDSAVYLCASSYRQGASYEQYFGPGTRLTVT.

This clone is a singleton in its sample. CDR3 sequence reads: CAISIGQAGSGANVLTF. The CDR3 DNA reads as TGTGCCATCAGTATTGGACAGGCGGGTTCTGGGGCCAACGTCCTGACTTTC. The genes are TRBV10-3 and TRBJ2-6, with 7 positions matching TRBD1. The germline V gene encodes CDR1 ENHRY and CDR2 SYGVKD. The CDR3 runs 17 residues. Trimming cost V 5 bases and J 1 base; bases outside gene matches: 8.

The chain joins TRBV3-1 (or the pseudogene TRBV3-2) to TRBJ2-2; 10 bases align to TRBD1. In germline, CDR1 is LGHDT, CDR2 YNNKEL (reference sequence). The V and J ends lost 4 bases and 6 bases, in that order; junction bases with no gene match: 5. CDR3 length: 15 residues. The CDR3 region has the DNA TGTGCCAGCAGCCGCTTGGGGACAGGGGCCGGGGAGCTGTTTTTT. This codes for CASSRLGTGAGELFF.

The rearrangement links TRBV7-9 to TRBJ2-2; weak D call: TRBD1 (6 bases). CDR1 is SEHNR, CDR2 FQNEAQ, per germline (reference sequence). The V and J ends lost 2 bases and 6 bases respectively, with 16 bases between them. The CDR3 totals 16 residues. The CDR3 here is CASSLQRRGRAGELFF. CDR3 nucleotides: TGTGCCAGCAGCTTACAACGCAGGGGAAGGGCCGGGGAGCTGTTTTTT.

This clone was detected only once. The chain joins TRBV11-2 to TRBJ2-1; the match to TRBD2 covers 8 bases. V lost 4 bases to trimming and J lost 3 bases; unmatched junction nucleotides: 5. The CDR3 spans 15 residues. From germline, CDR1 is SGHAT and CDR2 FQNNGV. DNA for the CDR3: TGTGCCAGCAGCTCCATAGCGGGAAACTACAATGAGCAGTTCTTC. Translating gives CASSSIAGNYNEQFF.

CDR3 sequence reads: CASSLVAGYTDTQYF. The CDR3 DNA is TGTGCCAGCAGCTTAGTAGCGGGGTACACAGATACGCAGTATTTT. The genes are TRBV7-2 and TRBJ2-3; TRBD2 matches at 8 bases. Per germline, CDR1 SGHTA and CDR2 FQGNSA. V lost 1 base and J lost 2; bases outside the gene matches: 2. The CDR3 length is 15 residues.

CDR3: CASSLRLAGGHRNIQYF. Here the CDR3 DNA reads TGTGCCAGCAGTTTAAGACTAGCGGGGGGCCACAGAAACATTCAGTACTTC. The chain has TRBV27 and TRBJ2-4, with 13 bases matching TRBD2. The CDR3 is made up of 17 amino acids. V was pared by 2 bases and J by 6 bases, with 7 bases of the junction left unmatched. CDR1 is MNHEY and CDR2 is SMNVEV in the germline V gene (reference sequence).

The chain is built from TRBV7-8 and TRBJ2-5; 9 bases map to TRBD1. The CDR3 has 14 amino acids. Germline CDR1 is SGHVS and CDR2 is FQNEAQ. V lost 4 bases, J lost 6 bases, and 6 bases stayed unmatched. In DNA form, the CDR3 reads TGTGCCAGCAGCTCCCGGGACAGGGAAAAGACCCAGTACTTC. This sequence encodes CASSSRDREKTQYF.

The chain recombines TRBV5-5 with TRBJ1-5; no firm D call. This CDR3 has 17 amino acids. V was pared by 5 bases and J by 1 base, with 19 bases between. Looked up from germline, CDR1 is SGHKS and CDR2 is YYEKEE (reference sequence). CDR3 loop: CASSFSTDSWSNQPQHF. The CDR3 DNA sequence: TGTGCCAGCAGTTTTAGCACGGACTCTTGGAGCAATCAGCCCCAGCATTTT.